The entry that follows covers one T cell receptor (beta chain) sequence. This sample also contains other DNA sequences that code for the same CDR3. Germline lookup yields CDR1 KGHSH and CDR2 LQKENI. V lost 3 bases and J lost 3; bases outside the gene matches: 3. The CDR3 is made up of 14 amino acids. TCRdb's copy holds only in-frame clones and misses some; the assay was immunoSEQ multiplex PCR. Among about 170,000 clones listed, 82% were seen once. These data are taken from a study of blood T cell repertoires in COVID-19. The chain recombines TRBV18 with TRBJ2-7; 9 bases agree with TRBD1. This TCR was sampled from a woman between 65 and 79 years old with acute or convalescent COVID-19. The material sequenced was peripheral blood. In DNA form, the CDR3 reads TGTGCCAGCTCACCGAGGGACAGGGACTACGAGCAGTACTTC. Translating it yields CASSPRDRDYEQYF.